One sample yielded the 6 T cell receptor beta chains listed below, sequenced in a study of blood T cells in healthy people across ages. PCR was performed a second time for about 7 to 11 cycles using a sample-barcoded 5' primer and a J-beta primer mix. MiXCR, run by TCRdb on the 5' RACE reads, gives a single entry per CDR3 protein. The sample yields some 1,800,000 distinct CDR3 sequences, around 42% seen once. The specimen was blood. The receptors derive from a human donor in good health.

This clonotype has just a few counts. The V gene is TRBV20-1, the J gene TRBJ2-5; 9 bases match TRBD1. Germline assignment: CDR1 DFQATT and CDR2 SNEGSKA (reference sequence). CDR3 length: 14 residues. The V segment lost 3 bases and the J segment 4 bases; nucleotides outside the gene matches: 6. The CDR3 spells CSARPRTGAETQYF. CDR3 DNA sequence: TGCAGTGCTAGGCCCAGGACAGGGGCAGAGACCCAGTACTTC.

V gene TRBV14 combines with J gene TRBJ2-1, with TRBD1 matching over 7 bases. This CDR3 is built from 16 residues. The germline V gene has CDR1 SGHDN and CDR2 FVKESK. V trimming: 4 bases; J trimming: 3 bases; junction bases outside the gene matches: 9. CDR3 coding DNA: TGTGCCAGCAGCCGTAGAGGGGGCGCGTACTACAATGAGCAGTTCTTC. Protein product: CASSRRGGAYYNEQFF.

V and J are TRBV28 and TRBJ2-7, with 10 bases identical to TRBD2. The CDR3 covers 14 residues. The germline V gene encodes CDR1 MDHEN and CDR2 SYDVKM. Trimming at V came to 7 bases and at J to 2 bases, leaving 5 bases not matched to a gene. CDR3 DNA: TGTGCCAGCAACGTAGCGGGGGGTACCTACGAGCAGTACTTC. It yields the protein CASNVAGGTYEQYF.

The chain is built from TRBV5-1 and TRBJ2-1; unclear D gene. V was pared by 2 bases and J by 5 bases, with 14 bases between. CDR1 and CDR2 from the germline V gene are SGHRS and YFSETQ. This CDR3 is 15 amino acids long. DNA of the CDR3: TGCGCCAGCAGCTTCGAAGAGGACCCCCACAATGAGCAGTTCTTC. It translates to CASSFEEDPHNEQFF. Full variable domain (rest looked up from reference TRBV5-1 and TRBJ2-1): KAGVTQTPRYLIKTRGQQVTLSCSPISGHRSVSWYQQTPGQGLQFLFEYFSETQRNKGNFPGRFSGRQFSNSRSEMNVSTLELGDSALYLCASSFEEDPHNEQFFGPGTRLTVL.

This clonotype came up a few times. This sequence joins TRBV7-2 and TRBJ2-5; TRBD1 matches at 8 bases. Germline loops: CDR1 SGHTA, CDR2 FQGNSA. This CDR3 has 16 amino acids. J gave up 1 base and V 5 bases, and 9 bases lay outside the gene matches. The CDR3 DNA is TGTGCCAGCAGCCCAAACTCACAGGGGGGCCAAGAGACCCAGTACTTC. This translates into CASSPNSQGGQETQYF.

This clonotype was detected once. The gene calls are TRBV20-1 and TRBJ1-5; 8 nucleotides match TRBD1. This CDR3 has 18 amino acids. Trimming at V came to 6 bases and at J to 4 bases, leaving 20 bases not matched to a gene. The germline V gene encodes CDR1 DFQATT and CDR2 SNEGSKA (reference sequence). The CDR3 bases are TGCAGTGCCTACATCTATCGGACAGGGAATAAGCGGAATCAGCCCCAGCATTTT. It encodes CSAYIYRTGNKRNQPQHF.